The 29 T cell receptor beta chains below all came from one sample that was sequenced in a study of blood T cell repertoires in COVID-19. Clones were sequenced by immunoSEQ multiplex PCR, and TCRdb holds only the in-frame ones, with some missing. The profile shows some 260,000 clones, roughly 82% of them singletons. The sequenced material came from peripheral blood. These receptors were obtained from a woman aged 80 or older with active or convalescent COVID-19.

This clone was seen ten or more times. The rearrangement uses TRBV11-3 and TRBJ2-2, with a tentative D call TRBD2 (5 bases). In germline, CDR1 is SGHNT, CDR2 YENEEA. Between the trimmed V and J ends, which lost 0 bases and 6 bases, there was a span of 8 bases. The CDR3 runs to 14 residues. Here the CDR3 reads CASSLDAAAGELFF. The CDR3 DNA reads as TGTGCCAGCAGCTTAGATGCAGCGGCCGGGGAGCTGTTTTTT.

The rearrangement links TRBV6-5 to TRBJ2-4; D may be TRBD1 (5 bases). V lost 6 bases, J lost 2 bases, and 8 bases lay in between. The CDR3 spans 13 residues. Per germline, CDR1 MNHEY and CDR2 SVGAGI. The CDR3: CASRQGTKNIQYF. The DNA for the CDR3 is TGTGCCAGCAGGCAGGGAACCAAAAACATTCAGTACTTC.

This chain uses TRBV6-5 with TRBJ2-1; a possible D gene is TRBD2 (6 bases). The germline gives CDR1 MNHEY, CDR2 SVGAGI. This CDR3 spans 14 amino acids. Trimming shortened V by 6 bases and J by 6 bases, and 15 bases separated the two germline ends. The CDR3 DNA reads TGTGCCAGCAGAAAGCTAGCGACAACCAATGAGCAGTTCTTC. It translates to CASRKLATTNEQFF.

This rearrangement joins TRBV29-1 to TRBJ1-1, with D possibly TRBD1 on 5 matching bases. This CDR3 comprises 12 residues. Germline V gene sequence: CDR1 SQVTM, CDR2 ANQGSEA. V was shortened by 7 bases and J by 0 bases, with 9 bases between the two germline ends. The CDR3 DNA follows: TGCAGCGCTGGACACTTGAACACTGAAGCTTTCTTT. It encodes CSAGHLNTEAFF.

Written as DNA, the CDR3 is TGTGCCAGCAGTCGGGACAGGGTGAGGCATGAGCAGTTCTTC. This sequence encodes CASSRDRVRHEQFF. The J gene is TRBJ2-1, the V gene TRBV6-5; TRBD1 matches at 9 bases. Trimming took 5 bases from V and 8 from J; bases not matched to a gene: 7. The germline V gene encodes CDR1 MNHEY and CDR2 SVGAGI. The CDR3 runs 14 residues.

This chain joins TRBV3-1 (or the pseudogene TRBV3-2) and TRBJ1-1; D uncertain. This CDR3 comprises 15 residues. Germline assignment: CDR1 LGHDT and CDR2 YNNKEL (reference sequence). V lost 0 bases to trimming and J lost 2 bases, with 10 bases between them. As DNA, the CDR3 is TGTGCCAGCAGCCAAGATCCTCAGTTCAACACTGAAGCTTTCTTT. Its protein is CASSQDPQFNTEAFF.

This chain connects TRBV29-1 to TRBJ2-3; D ambiguous. Germline V gene sequence: CDR1 SQVTM, CDR2 ANQGSEA. Between the trimmed V and J ends, which lost 0 bases and 3 bases, there was a span of 4 bases. The CDR3 extends over 12 amino acids. CDR3: CSVEDRTDTQYF. As DNA, the CDR3 is TGCAGCGTTGAAGATCGTACAGATACGCAGTATTTT.

The chain recombines TRBV24-1 with TRBJ2-1; 7 bases match TRBD2. CDR1 and CDR2 from the germline V gene are KGHDR and SFDVKD. Trimming took 6 bases from V and 7 from J; bases not matched to a gene: 20. The CDR3 loop spans 18 amino acids. Here the CDR3 reads CATSLGAGWASDKNEQFF. As DNA, the CDR3 is TGTGCCACCAGTCTCGGAGCGGGGTGGGCATCGGACAAGAATGAGCAGTTCTTC.

The chain employs TRBV7-8 and TRBJ2-3, with 10 bases fitting TRBD2. Per germline, CDR1 SGHVS and CDR2 FQNEAQ. This CDR3 has 15 residues. V lost 5 bases, J lost 3 bases, and 5 bases stayed unmatched. CDR3 protein: CASSRLAGATDTQYF. The DNA for the CDR3 is TGTGCCAGCAGCCGTCTAGCGGGGGCAACAGATACGCAGTATTTT.

The chain recombines TRBV11-2 with TRBJ1-1; D gene uncertain. The CDR3 is made up of 15 amino acids. Trimming stripped 2 bases from V and 2 bases from J, with 12 bases between. Germline V gene data show CDR1 as SGHAT and CDR2 as FQNNGV. In DNA form, the CDR3 reads TGTGCCAGCAGCTTACTATCCTCCGTAAACACTGAAGCTTTCTTT. Protein product: CASSLLSSVNTEAFF.

In this sample, this clone turned up once. This chain joins TRBV10-1 and TRBJ1-1; 10 bases align to TRBD1. Germline V gene lookup returns CDR1 WNHNN and CDR2 SYGVQD (reference sequence). The CDR3 runs to 15 residues. V dropped 0 bases and J dropped 7; count of bases not matched to a gene: 5. The CDR3 DNA reads as TGCGCCAGCAGTGAGTCGTCCGGGACAGGGGTTGAAGCTTTCTTT. Residues: CASSESSGTGVEAFF.

The chain combines TRBV24-1 with TRBJ1-2, with 7 bases identical to TRBD1. Per the germline V gene, CDR1 is KGHDR and CDR2 is SFDVKD. The CDR3 covers 15 residues. The junction had 9 bases not matched to a gene; V was cut back by 5 bases and J by 4 bases. The CDR3 coding sequence is TGTGCCACCAGTGCCCCGGGAGGGGGCGGCTATGGCTACACCTTC. This encodes CATSAPGGGGYGYTF.

The CDR3 loop is CASSRPEVTEAFF. CDR3 nucleotide sequence: TGCGCCAGCAGCCGCCCCGAGGTCACTGAAGCTTTCTTT. The chain couples TRBV5-1 to TRBJ1-1, with D uncertain. CDR1 is SGHRS, CDR2 YFSETQ, per germline. This CDR3 comprises 13 residues. V shed 4 bases and J shed 4 bases, with 11 bases lying between them.

The CDR3 spells CASSRGDTSGNTIYF. The CDR3 region has the DNA TGTGCCAGCAGCCGTGGGGACACCTCTGGAAACACCATATATTTT. V usage is TRBV28 and J usage is TRBJ1-3, with a possible D match to TRBD1 (6 bases). CDR1 and CDR2 from the germline V gene are MDHEN and SYDVKM. The germline V and J ends were trimmed by 6 bases and 0 bases, with 12 bases remaining between them. This CDR3 has 15 residues.

The gene calls are TRBV2 and TRBJ1-4; 12 bases agree with TRBD1. Germline assignment: CDR1 SNHLY and CDR2 FYNNEI. V lost 7 bases to trimming and J lost 8 bases; unmatched junction nucleotides: 2. This CDR3 spans 13 amino acids. This CDR3 reads CASTGTGGEKLFF. The CDR3 region has the DNA TGTGCCAGCACCGGGACAGGGGGCGAAAAACTGTTTTTT.

This chain joins TRBV27 and TRBJ2-1, with TRBD2 matching over 9 bases. Germline CDR1 reads MNHEY; CDR2 reads SMNVEV (reference sequence). With 5 bases clipped from V and 9 bases from J, the junction kept 8 bases outside the gene matches. The CDR3 is 14 residues long. In nucleotides, the CDR3 is TGTGCCAGCAGTACGCGGGAGGGCCTTGGTGAGCAGTTCTTC. It encodes CASSTREGLGEQFF.

This chain joins TRBV7-2 and TRBJ1-5; D perhaps matches TRBD1 (5 bases). The CDR3 contains 15 residues. The germline CDR1 and CDR2 sequences are SGHTA and FQGNSA. V was pared by 3 bases and J by 6 bases, with 15 bases between. The CDR3 region has the DNA TGTGCCAGCAGCTTCTATCAAGGCCAGGGTCAGCCCCAGCATTTT. It specifies CASSFYQGQGQPQHF.

The V and J genes are TRBV5-1 and TRBJ1-2, with 11 bases that match TRBD1. CDR3 length equals 16 residues. The V gene end was trimmed by 3 bases and the J gene end by 7 bases; junction bases not matched to a gene: 11. In germline, CDR1 is SGHRS, CDR2 YFSETQ. The CDR3 loop is CASSSTAGQGAVGYTF. CDR3 DNA sequence: TGCGCCAGCAGCTCTACAGCAGGACAGGGGGCGGTTGGCTACACCTTC.

The chain is built from TRBV6-5 and TRBJ2-1; D possibly corresponds to TRBD1 (5 bases). CDR1 MNHEY and CDR2 SVGAGI come from the germline V gene. Trimming stripped 6 bases from V and 6 bases from J, with 6 bases between. This CDR3 region has 11 residues. Here the CDR3 reads CASRQGNEQFF. CDR3 DNA sequence: TGTGCCAGCAGGCAGGGCAATGAGCAGTTCTTC.

This clone appeared a few times. The chain is built from TRBV21-1 and TRBJ2-2; the table's TRBD1 call for D was not verified on the DNA. TRBV21-1 counts as a pseudogene. CDR3 length equals 21 residues. The CDR3 DNA sequence: TGTGCCAGCAGCAAAGGATGGGGACAGATAAATCTACTCCGAAACACCGGGGAGCTGTTTTTT. Translating gives CASSKGWGQINLLRNTGELFF.

The rearrangement uses TRBV7-9 and TRBJ2-7; 9 positions agree with TRBD1. Losses at the gene ends were 6 bases for V and 6 bases for J; bases not matched to a gene: 9. Germline CDR1 is SEHNR and CDR2 is FQNEAQ (reference sequence). The CDR3 is made up of 14 amino acids. Here the CDR3 reads CASRPAGTGPEQYF. As DNA, the CDR3 is TGTGCCAGCAGGCCCGCCGGGACAGGGCCCGAGCAGTACTTC.

The chain uses TRBV23-1 and TRBJ2-6; possibly TRBD2 for D (6 bases). TRBV23-1 is flagged as an ORF with uncertain function. The CDR3 loop spans 16 amino acids. The germline V and J ends were trimmed by 3 bases and 2 bases, with 11 bases remaining between them. This CDR3 reads CASSQTRTTGANVLTF. The DNA for the CDR3 is TGCGCCAGCAGTCAGACAAGGACTACTGGGGCCAACGTCCTGACTTTC.

This chain links TRBV5-4 with TRBJ2-3; a possible D gene is TRBD2 (5 bases). The CDR3 runs 14 residues. Trimming pared 7 bases from V and 0 bases from J, leaving 12 bases between. Germline-derived CDR1 and CDR2 are SGHNT and YYREEE (reference sequence). The CDR3 protein is CASLSGPSTDTQYF. The DNA for the CDR3 is TGTGCCAGCTTAAGCGGTCCTAGCACAGATACGCAGTATTTT.

CDR3 sequence: CAISDHRATYNEQFF. The DNA of the CDR3 is TGTGCCATCTCCGACCACAGGGCCACCTACAATGAGCAGTTCTTC. This chain joins TRBV10-3 and TRBJ2-1; possibly TRBD1 for D (6 bases). Trimming pared 8 bases from V and 2 bases from J, leaving 16 bases between. Germline lookup yields CDR1 ENHRY and CDR2 SYGVKD. CDR3 length: 15 amino acids.

The V call is TRBV19, the J call TRBJ2-2, with D possibly TRBD1 on 6 matching bases. The CDR3 contains 14 residues. V was cut by 3 bases and J by 4 bases, with 9 bases left in between. Germline-derived CDR1 and CDR2 are LNHDA and SQIVND (reference sequence). The CDR3 reads CASSIKQGTGELFF. CDR3 DNA sequence: TGTGCCAGTAGTATTAAACAGGGCACCGGGGAGCTGTTTTTT.

This clone was counted a few times. The genes are TRBV6-1 and TRBJ1-3, with 7 bases fitting TRBD1. Germline V gene lookup returns CDR1 MNHNS and CDR2 SASEGT. The CDR3 contains 16 residues. The trim removed 2 bases at V and 2 bases at J, leaving 6 bases unmatched. DNA for the CDR3: TGTGCCAGCAGTGAAAGCGACAGGGTAGCTGGAAACACCATATATTTT. Its translation: CASSESDRVAGNTIYF.

This clone has just one count. This sequence joins TRBV28 and TRBJ1-2; D is uncertain. V dropped 3 bases and J dropped 6 bases, with 8 bases sitting between them. Germline V lookup: CDR1 MDHEN, CDR2 SYDVKM. The CDR3 spans 12 residues. The CDR3 loop is CASSLASDGYTF. The CDR3 coding sequence is TGTGCCAGCAGTTTGGCATCTGATGGCTACACCTTC.

The V call is TRBV5-1, the J call TRBJ2-5, with 9 bases matching TRBD2. Looked up from germline, CDR1 is SGHRS and CDR2 is YFSETQ. Trimming at V came to 0 bases and at J to 4 bases, leaving 7 bases not matched to a gene. This CDR3 is built from 16 residues. This chain's CDR3 is CASSLGTSALGETQYF. CDR3 bases: TGCGCCAGCAGCTTGGGGACTAGCGCCCTAGGAGAGACCCAGTACTTC.

J is TRBJ2-5 and V is TRBV12-3 or TRBV12-4, with 13 bases matching TRBD2. The V and J ends lost 6 bases and 5 bases, in that order; junction bases with no gene match: 0. This CDR3 comprises 13 residues. The CDR3, as DNA: TGTGCCAGCAGGGGACTAGCGGGGGAGACCCAGTACTTC. Encoded protein: CASRGLAGETQYF.